The sequence of this TCR beta chain was determined in a study of shared clonotypes between healthy human individuals. Looking at the study overall: There were three CD4 naive, three CD4 memory, two CD8 naive and one CD8 memory plates per donor. The study's findings and limits: Sharing across four donors was highest in naive CD4 (roughly 5%) and lowest in memory CD8 (approximately 0.4%).

Of note for this clone: Its antigen is not identified.

Repertoires were generated with immunoSEQ multiplex PCR, while TCRdb's copy carries only in-frame clones and drops some. The sample has about 1 million clones; roughly 80% are singletons. This CDR3 contains 18 residues. V shed 2 bases, J shed 2 bases, and the junction held 13 bases outside the gene matches. Germline loops: CDR1 MNHNS, CDR2 SASEGT. The rearrangement joins TRBV6-1 to TRBJ2-5; TRBD2 matches at 8 bases. Sequenced: memory CD4+ T cells sorted from blood. Subset denoted: CD45RA-negative fraction. The sequence came from a man aged 18 to 30 in good health. CDR3 residues: CASSEIGIGGRTQETQYF. As DNA, the CDR3 is TGTGCCAGCAGTGAAATAGGTATAGGCGGGAGGACACAAGAGACCCAGTACTTC.